The clone carrying this TCR beta chain was observed at least ten times. Its antigen is unidentified. The germline gives CDR1 SGHTA, CDR2 FQGTGA. The CDR3 consists of 17 residues. J was trimmed by 5 bases and V by 1 base; bases with no gene match: 12. This entry belongs to a study of human T cells and chemical hapten exposure. Across the whole study: The study traced per-sample TCR yield variation mainly to small differences in pooled library volumes. General study results and limits: Once DPC sensitization occurred, TCRs above 1 in 1000 frequency showed no change.

TCRdb reprocessed the RACE reads with MiXCR, giving one entry per CDR3 protein. The data hold fewer than 85,000 distinct CDR3 sequences, with roughly a tenth observed a single time. As to time point: patch test 2, 6 weeks after DPC sensitization. Treatment reported: therapeutic diphenylcyclopropenone sensitization with weekly scalp DPC. The sequence was collected from a woman aged 25 to 39 with alopecia areata. Some clones in this sample may be carry-over from other donors' samples. Sequences were derived from whole blood, sampled in connection with sensitization to the hapten diphenylcyclopropenone (DPC). The chain couples TRBV7-3 to TRBJ2-3, with 7 bases lining up with TRBD2. DNA for the CDR3: TGTGCCAGCAGCTTAAATCCAGCGGGGTTTATGGGAGATACGCAGTATTTT. This encodes CASSLNPAGFMGDTQYF.